This section outlines one T cell receptor (beta chain) sequence together with its context. The CDR3 sequence is 15 residues long. Trimming cost V 7 bases and J 2 bases; bases outside gene matches: 11. CDR1 and CDR2 (germline): MNHEY, SVGAGI. These data belong to a study of blood T cell repertoires in COVID-19. Study information: Samples of COVID-19 (acute and convalescent) were obtained from the United States, Italy and Spain. The cDNA or gDNA used as material had been derived from T cells, B-cell-depleted T cells, or PBMCs.

Per the study methods: Amplification from reference gene primers served as the basis for estimated nucleated cell counts. Measured with immunoSEQ multiplex PCR; TCRdb has only the in-frame clones, and not every one. V and J calls and clone size are copied from that table; D and trimming were computed from the DNA. Among under 250,000 clones listed, about four fifths were seen once. This receptor was obtained from a woman aged 70-85 years with acute or convalescent COVID-19. This chain uses TRBV6-5 with TRBJ2-7; 7 nucleotides align to TRBD1. Sequenced sample: peripheral blood. This CDR3 reads CASTIDRVAPYEQYF. The CDR3 bases are TGTGCCAGCACCATAGACAGGGTCGCACCCTACGAGCAGTACTTC.